The clone carrying this T cell receptor beta chain was counted between two and nine times. The entry originates in a study of blood T cell repertoires in COVID-19. Across the study: Samples of COVID-19 (acute and convalescent) were obtained from the United States, Italy and Spain. Sample material is recorded as cDNA or gDNA derived from T cells, B-cell-depleted T cells, or PBMCs.

Germline V gene sequence: CDR1 MNHNY, CDR2 SVGAGI (reference sequence). The CDR3 has 14 residues. Deletions cut 5 bases from V and 4 bases from J, with 14 bases between. Per the original data handling: How many nucleated cells were present was estimated from reference gene primer amplification. TCRdb's copy holds only in-frame clones and misses some; the assay was immunoSEQ multiplex PCR. V and J calls and clone size are given by that table; D and trimming were obtained from the DNA. The top ten hold about 2.6% of the sample, which has some 150,000 clones, approximately 84% seen once. Sequencing input: peripheral blood. This chain uses TRBV6-6 with TRBJ1-1; maybe TRBD1 (5 bases). The clonotype comes from a human donor with acute or convalescent COVID-19. The donor label of this sample is uncertain. The CDR3 DNA reads as TGTGCCAGCAGTCGGGGTCAGGGTGGCACTGAAGCTTTCTTT. Translation: CASSRGQGGTEAFF.